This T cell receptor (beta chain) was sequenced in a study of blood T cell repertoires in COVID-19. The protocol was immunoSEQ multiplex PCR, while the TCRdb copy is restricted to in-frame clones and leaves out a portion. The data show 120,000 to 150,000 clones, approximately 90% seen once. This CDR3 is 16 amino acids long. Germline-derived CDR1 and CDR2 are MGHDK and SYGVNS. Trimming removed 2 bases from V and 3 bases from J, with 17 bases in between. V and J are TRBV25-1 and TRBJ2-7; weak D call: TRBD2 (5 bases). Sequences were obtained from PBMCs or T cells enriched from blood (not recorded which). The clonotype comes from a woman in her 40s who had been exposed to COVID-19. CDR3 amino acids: CASSESGLPGIYEQYF. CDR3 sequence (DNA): TGTGCCAGCAGTGAAAGTGGGCTTCCCGGGATCTACGAGCAGTACTTC.